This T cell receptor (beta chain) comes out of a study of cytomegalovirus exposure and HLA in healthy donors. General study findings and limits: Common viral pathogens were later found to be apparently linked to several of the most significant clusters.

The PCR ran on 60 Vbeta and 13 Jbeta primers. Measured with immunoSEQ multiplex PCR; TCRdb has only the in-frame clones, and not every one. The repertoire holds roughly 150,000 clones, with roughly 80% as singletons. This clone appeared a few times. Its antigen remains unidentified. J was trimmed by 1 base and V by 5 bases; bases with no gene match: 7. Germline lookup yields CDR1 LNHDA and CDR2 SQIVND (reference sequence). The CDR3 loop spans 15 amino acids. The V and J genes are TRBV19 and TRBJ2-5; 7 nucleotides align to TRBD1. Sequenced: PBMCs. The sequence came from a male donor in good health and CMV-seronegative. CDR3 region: CASSPWDRSQETQYF. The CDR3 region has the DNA TGTGCCAGTAGTCCTTGGGACAGATCCCAAGAGACCCAGTACTTC.